This record covers a single T cell receptor beta chain. Its matching antigen is unknown. One end of the junction does not line up with germline, which may come from a read error. The data originate from a study of T cells in Graves' hyperthyroidism and ophthalmopathy. Study as a whole: The authors collected peripheral blood at initial diagnosis, before any treatment.

The CDR3 regions of TCR beta were amplified from RNA transcripts. First-round RT-PCR with HTBI primers amplified the TCR CDR3 region. From the multiplex PCR reads, TCRdb called clonotypes with MiXCR, one entry per CDR3 protein. The table records approximately 590,000 distinct CDR3 sequences, more than 15% of them present only once. Reasons for excluding patients were uncontrolled infection, other autoimmune disease, pregnancy or lactation. Study-wide results and limits: Ophthalmopathy was distinguished from stable hyperthyroidism by 13 V-J signatures.

The CDR3 contains 13 residues. CDR1 and CDR2 from the germline V gene are KGHDR and SFDVKD. Sequencing was carried out using blood. The clonotype originates from a woman aged 30 to 39 with Graves' hyperthyroidism. The chain recombines TRBV24-1 with TRBJ2-1; D perhaps matches TRBD1 (5 bases). CDR3 protein: CATRDSGANEQFF. For the CDR3, the DNA is TGTGCCACCCGTGACTCTGGGGCCAATGAGCAGTTCTTC.